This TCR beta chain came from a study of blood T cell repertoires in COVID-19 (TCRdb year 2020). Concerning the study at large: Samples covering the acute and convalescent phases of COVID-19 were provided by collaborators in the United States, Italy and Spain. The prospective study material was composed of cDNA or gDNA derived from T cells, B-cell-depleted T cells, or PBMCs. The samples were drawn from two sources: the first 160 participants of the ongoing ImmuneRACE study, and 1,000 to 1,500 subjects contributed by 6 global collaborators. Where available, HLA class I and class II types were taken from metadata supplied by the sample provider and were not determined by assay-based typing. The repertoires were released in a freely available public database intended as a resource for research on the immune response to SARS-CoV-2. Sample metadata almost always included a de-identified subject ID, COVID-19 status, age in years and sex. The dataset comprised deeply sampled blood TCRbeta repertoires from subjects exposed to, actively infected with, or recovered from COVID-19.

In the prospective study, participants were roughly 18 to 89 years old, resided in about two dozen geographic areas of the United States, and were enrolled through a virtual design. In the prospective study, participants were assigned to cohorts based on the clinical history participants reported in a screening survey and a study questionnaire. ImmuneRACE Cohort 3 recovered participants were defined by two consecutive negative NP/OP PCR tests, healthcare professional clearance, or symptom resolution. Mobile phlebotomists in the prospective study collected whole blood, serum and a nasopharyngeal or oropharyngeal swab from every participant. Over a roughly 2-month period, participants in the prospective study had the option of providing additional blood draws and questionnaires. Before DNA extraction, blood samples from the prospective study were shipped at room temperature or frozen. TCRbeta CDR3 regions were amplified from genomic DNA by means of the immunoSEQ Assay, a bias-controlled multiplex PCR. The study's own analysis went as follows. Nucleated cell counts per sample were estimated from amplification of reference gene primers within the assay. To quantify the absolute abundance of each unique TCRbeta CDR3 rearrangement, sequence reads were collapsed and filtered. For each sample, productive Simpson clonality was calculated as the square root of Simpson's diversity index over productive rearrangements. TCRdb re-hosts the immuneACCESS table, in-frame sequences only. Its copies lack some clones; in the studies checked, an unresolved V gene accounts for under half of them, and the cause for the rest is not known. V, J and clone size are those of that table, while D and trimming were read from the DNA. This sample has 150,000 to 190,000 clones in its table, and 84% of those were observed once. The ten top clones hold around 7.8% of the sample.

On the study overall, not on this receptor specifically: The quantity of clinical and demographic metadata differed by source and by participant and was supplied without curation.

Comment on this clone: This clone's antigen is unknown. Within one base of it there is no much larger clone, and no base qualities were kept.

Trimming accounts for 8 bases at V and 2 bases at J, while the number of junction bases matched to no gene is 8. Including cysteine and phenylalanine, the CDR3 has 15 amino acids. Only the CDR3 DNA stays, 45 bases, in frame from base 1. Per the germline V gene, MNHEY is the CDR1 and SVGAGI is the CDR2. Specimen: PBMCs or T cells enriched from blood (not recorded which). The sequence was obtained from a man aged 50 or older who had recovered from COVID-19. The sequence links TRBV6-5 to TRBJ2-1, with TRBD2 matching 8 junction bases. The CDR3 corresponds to CASYPAGGTYNEQFF. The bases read TGTGCCAGCTATCCTGCGGGGGGCACCTACAATGAGCAGTTCTTC.